The entry below gives a single TCR beta chain sequence along with its context. Its antigen is undetermined. The data originate from a study of Ad26.COV2.S vaccination and SARS-CoV-2 variants. The study's findings and limits: It was found that vaccine and placebo recipients had similar non-spike TCR breadth.

Germline V gives CDR1 MNHEY, CDR2 SVGAGI. This CDR3 contains 15 residues. The trim removed 3 bases at V and 1 base at J, leaving 3 bases unmatched. Treatment defined: around 19 received Ad26.COV2.S at low or high dose, single or two shots; 5 received placebo; per-sample allocation not given. Day 63 after the first vaccine or placebo injection was the time point for sampling. Assay used: immunoSEQ multiplex PCR; TCRdb lists only in-frame clones, some missing. The profile shows about 390,000 clones, approximately 90% of them singletons. This sample comprised peripheral blood, obtained in a trial of Ad26.COV2.S vaccine versus placebo. The receptor's source is a person between 18 and 59 years old who received the Ad26.COV2.S COVID-19 vaccine or a placebo. The rearrangement links TRBV6-5 to TRBJ2-3; 8 bases fit TRBD2. As DNA, the CDR3 is TGTGCCAGCAGTTATAAGACTAGCGGCACAGATACGCAGTATTTT. Translating gives CASSYKTSGTDTQYF.